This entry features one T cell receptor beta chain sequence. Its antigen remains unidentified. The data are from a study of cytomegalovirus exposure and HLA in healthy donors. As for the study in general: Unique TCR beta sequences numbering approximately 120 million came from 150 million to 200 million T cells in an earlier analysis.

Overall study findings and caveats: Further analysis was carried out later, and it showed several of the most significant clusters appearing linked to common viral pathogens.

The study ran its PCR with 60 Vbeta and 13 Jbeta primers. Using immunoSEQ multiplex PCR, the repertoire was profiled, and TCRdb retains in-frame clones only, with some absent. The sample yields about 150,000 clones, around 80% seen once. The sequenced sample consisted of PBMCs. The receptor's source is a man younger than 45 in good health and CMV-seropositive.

The CDR3 reads CASSSDRFTDTQYF. For the CDR3, the DNA is TGTGCCAGCAGCTCCGACAGATTCACAGATACGCAGTATTTT. J is TRBJ2-3 and V is TRBV5-6; a weak D match, TRBD1 (5 bases). The CDR3 is 14 amino acids. V dropped 3 bases and J dropped 2 bases, with 10 bases sitting between them. Germline V CDR1 and CDR2: SGHDT, YYEEEE.